The 8 T cell receptor beta chains given below trace back to one sample, sequenced in a study of blood T cells in healthy people across ages. The second PCR ran roughly 6 to 11 cycles with a sample-barcoded 5' primer and J-beta primers. TCRdb called the 5' RACE reads again in MiXCR, with one record for every CDR3 protein. This table has 700,000 to 950,000 distinct CDR3 sequences, roughly two fifths appearing once. The sequenced material came from blood. The receptors here all came from a woman in her fifties or sixties in good health.

This clonotype turned up a few times. The chain's CDR3 is CASSLSGGRGGELFF. In DNA, the CDR3 is TGTGCCAGCAGCTTAAGCGGGGGACGCGGCGGGGAGCTGTTTTTT. The chain carries TRBV7-3 and TRBJ2-2; TRBD2 matches 7 bases. Per the germline V gene, CDR1 is SGHTA and CDR2 is FQGTGA. V gave up 1 base and J gave up 7 bases; unmatched junction bases: 6. CDR3 size: 15 residues.

V usage is TRBV14 and J usage is TRBJ2-5; 14 nucleotides agree with TRBD2. Germline V gives CDR1 SGHDN, CDR2 FVKESK. J was trimmed by 11 bases and V by 5 bases; bases with no gene match: 10. The CDR3 extends over 15 amino acids. CDR3 DNA: TGTGCCAGCAGCGGACTAGCGGGAGGCCTCAATGAGCAGTACTTC. This gives the protein CASSGLAGGLNEQYF.

This clonotype was counted only a few times. The chain employs TRBV7-3 and TRBJ2-1; 7 nucleotides line up with TRBD2. With 5 bases clipped from V and 5 bases from J, the junction kept 12 bases outside the gene matches. This CDR3 contains 16 residues. CDR1 is SGHTA, CDR2 FQGTGA, per germline. CDR3: CASSPHPGRINNEQFF. The CDR3 DNA follows: TGTGCCAGCAGCCCACACCCCGGGAGGATTAACAATGAGCAGTTCTTC.

This clonotype came up a few times. The chain links TRBV5-6 to TRBJ2-7; a weak D match, TRBD1 (6 bases). Per the germline V gene, CDR1 is SGHDT and CDR2 is YYEEEE. Deletions cut 1 base from V and 2 bases from J, with 13 bases between. The length of the CDR3 is 15 residues. The CDR3 loop reads CASSLPGTKAYEQYF. The CDR3 DNA reads as TGTGCCAGCAGCTTGCCAGGGACAAAAGCCTACGAGCAGTACTTC.

The table lists this clonotype with a few counts. The rearrangement links TRBV7-9 to TRBJ2-2, with 9 bases lining up with TRBD1. V lost 8 bases and J lost 1; bases outside the gene matches: 5. The CDR3 loop spans 15 amino acids. Germline V gene lookup returns CDR1 SEHNR and CDR2 FQNEAQ (reference sequence). The CDR3 coding sequence is TGTGCCAGCTTGGGACAGGGCTTGAACACCGGGGAGCTGTTTTTT. Its protein product is CASLGQGLNTGELFF.

The chain is built from TRBV2 and TRBJ2-1; D may be TRBD2 (5 bases). The V and J ends lost 5 bases and 7 bases respectively, with 12 bases between them. The CDR3 contains 13 residues. Germline V CDR1 and CDR2: SNHLY, FYNNEI. CDR3 sequence reads: CASSLDGDNEQFF. CDR3 sequence (DNA): TGTGCCAGCAGTCTGGACGGGGATAATGAGCAGTTCTTC.

At least ten counts were recorded for this clonotype. The chain employs TRBV4-1 and TRBJ2-7; weak D call: TRBD1 (5 bases). Trimming shortened V by 0 bases and J by 4 bases, and 10 bases separated the two germline ends. The CDR3 loop spans 14 amino acids. Germline CDR1 reads MGHRA; CDR2 reads YSYEKL. The CDR3 nucleotides read TGCGCCAGCAGCCAAGATGGGGCAAGGTACGAGCAGTACTTC. Residues: CASSQDGARYEQYF.

Points on this clonotype: This sequence may be a read error, since a much larger clone differs from it by one base. The chain combines TRBV10-3 with TRBJ2-1; 7 bases align to TRBD1. Per germline, CDR1 ENHRY and CDR2 SYGVKD. V lost 10 bases, J lost 13 bases, and 13 bases stayed unmatched. The CDR3 consists of 12 residues. For the CDR3, the DNA is TGTGCCACCCGGGACAGACAAGAGACCCAGTTCTTC. Protein product: CATRDRQETQFF.